One and the same sample provided the 3 T cell receptor beta chains below, sequenced in a study of cytomegalovirus exposure and HLA in healthy donors. Use of 60 Vbeta and 13 Jbeta primers characterized the PCR. The repertoire was sequenced with immunoSEQ multiplex PCR; TCRdb's copy has only in-frame clones and lacks some. The table includes about 110,000 clones, over 70% detected once. Material for sequencing was PBMCs. The origin of the receptors is a middle-aged woman in good health and CMV-seropositive.

The chain recombines TRBV28 with TRBJ1-5, with D maybe TRBD1 (6 bases). This CDR3 contains 19 residues. Per germline, CDR1 MDHEN and CDR2 SYDVKM. V was shortened by 3 bases and J by 0 bases, with 21 bases between the two germline ends. CDR3 DNA: TGTGCCAGCAGTTTTGACGGAGTAAGGGGGACACATAGCAATCAGCCCCAGCATTTT. It is translated as CASSFDGVRGTHSNQPQHF.

The genes are TRBV29-1 and TRBJ2-1; D gene unclear. Trimming pared 2 bases from V and 6 bases from J, leaving 8 bases between. The CDR3 covers 12 residues. CDR1 is SQVTM, CDR2 ANQGSEA, per germline. CDR3 in DNA: TGCAGCGTTGAACACCAGGCCAATGAGCAGTTCTTC. This gives the protein CSVEHQANEQFF.

The rearrangement joins TRBV11-2 to TRBJ2-1; no definite D call. CDR1 and CDR2 (germline): SGHAT, FQNNGV. Trimming removed 3 bases at V and 4 bases at J, with 13 bases between. The CDR3 covers 15 residues. CDR3 protein: CASSFEVGWYNEQFF. CDR3 sequence (DNA): TGTGCCAGCAGCTTCGAGGTTGGATGGTACAATGAGCAGTTCTTC. Full variable domain (remainder filled in from reference TRBV11-2 and TRBJ2-1): EAGVAQSPRYKIIEKRQSVAFWCNPISGHATLYWYQQILGQGPKLLIQFQNNGVVDDSQLPKDRFSAERLKGVDSTLKIQPAKLEDSAVYLCASSFEVGWYNEQFFGPGTRLTVL.